The rows below give T cell receptor beta chains drawn from one sample of a study of CXCR4 blockade with PD-1 therapy in pancreatic cancer. Produced via immunoSEQ multiplex PCR; TCRdb's table is partial and in-frame only. The table records more than 1,500 clones, approximately 39% of them present only once. The source material was tumor tissue. The source of these receptors is a human donor with pancreatic ductal adenocarcinoma. Each CDR3 is given with its conserved first and last residue. The D gene is left open where the match is weak. A clone size is listed for some rows: how often the clone was seen (once, few, many), or a class if it is expanded.

V: TRBV30
D: NA
size: NA
J: TRBJ1-1
DNA: TGTGCCTGGAGTGTACTCTCGCCTGGGGCCACTGAAGCTTTCTTT
CDR3: CAWSVLSPGATEAFF

V: TRBV7-5
D: NA
size: NA
J: TRBJ1-2
DNA: TGTGCCAGCAGCGAAACGAAGGGGGCTAACTATGGCTACACCTTC
CDR3: CASSETKGANYGYTF

V: TRBV4-1
D: NA
size: NA
J: TRBJ1-3
DNA: TGCGCCAGCAGCCCACGCTTCTCTGGAAACACCATATATTTT
CDR3: CASSPRFSGNTIYF

V: TRBV10-2
D: NA
size: NA
J: TRBJ1-1
DNA: TGCGCCAGCAGTGAACATAGGAACACTGAAGCTTTCTTT
CDR3: CASSEHRNTEAFF

V: TRBV29-1
D: NA
size: NA
J: TRBJ1-1
DNA: TGCAGCGTTGGGGGCTGGGGGACACGACCTGAAGCTTTCTTT
CDR3: CSVGGWGTRPEAFF

V: TRBV9
D: TRBD2
size: few
J: TRBJ2-5
DNA: TGTGCCAGCAGCCCAGTACCTGGAGCGGGGGAGACCCAGTACTTC
CDR3: CASSPVPGAGETQYF

V: TRBV7-7
D: NA
size: NA
J: TRBJ1-3
DNA: TGTGCCAGCAGCTTAGGGGCAGTGGCTGGAAACACCATATATTTT
CDR3: CASSLGAVAGNTIYF

V: TRBV11-3
D: TRBD1
size: medium-sized
J: TRBJ1-5
DNA: TGTGCCAGCAGCTCTAGGGACAGGGCAAGCAATCAGCCCCAGCATTTT
CDR3: CASSSRDRASNQPQHF

V: TRBV19
D: NA
size: few
J: TRBJ1-3
DNA: TGTGCCAGTAGTATTATCCAGTCCTCTGGAAACACCATATATTTT
CDR3: CASSIIQSSGNTIYF

V: TRBV9
D: NA
size: medium-sized
J: TRBJ2-3
DNA: TGTGCCAGCAGCGCCGGACTCTCACCGATCACAGATACGCAGTATTTT
CDR3: CASSAGLSPITDTQYF

V: TRBV11-3
D: NA
size: large
J: TRBJ2-5
DNA: TGTGCCAGCAGTCCCCCCTACGGGAGAGGCCAAGAGACCCAGTACTTC
CDR3: CASSPPYGRGQETQYF

V: TRBV15
D: TRBD2
size: NA
J: TRBJ2-3
DNA: TGTGCCACCAGCACCCTAGCGGGAGGGGGCACAGATACGCAGTATTTT
CDR3: CATSTLAGGGTDTQYF

V: TRBV28
D: NA
size: NA
J: TRBJ1-6
DNA: TGTGCCAGCAGTTTGTGGTCAGCCTACTTGACCCCCCTCCACTTT
CDR3: CASSLWSAYLTPLHF